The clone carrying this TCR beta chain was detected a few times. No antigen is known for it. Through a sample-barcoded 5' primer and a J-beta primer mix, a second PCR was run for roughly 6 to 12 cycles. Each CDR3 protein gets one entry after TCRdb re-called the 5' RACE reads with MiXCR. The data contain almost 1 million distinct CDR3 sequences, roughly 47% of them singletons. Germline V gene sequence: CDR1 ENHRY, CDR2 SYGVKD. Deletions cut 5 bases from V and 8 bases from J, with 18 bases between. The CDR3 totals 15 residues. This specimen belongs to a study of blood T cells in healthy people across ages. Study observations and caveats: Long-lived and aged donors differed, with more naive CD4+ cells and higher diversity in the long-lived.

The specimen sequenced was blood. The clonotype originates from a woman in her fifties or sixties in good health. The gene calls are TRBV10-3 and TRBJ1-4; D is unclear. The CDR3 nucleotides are TGTGCCATCAGTAAATCGGGAAGGGCATACGAAAAACTGTTTTTT. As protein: CAISKSGRAYEKLFF.